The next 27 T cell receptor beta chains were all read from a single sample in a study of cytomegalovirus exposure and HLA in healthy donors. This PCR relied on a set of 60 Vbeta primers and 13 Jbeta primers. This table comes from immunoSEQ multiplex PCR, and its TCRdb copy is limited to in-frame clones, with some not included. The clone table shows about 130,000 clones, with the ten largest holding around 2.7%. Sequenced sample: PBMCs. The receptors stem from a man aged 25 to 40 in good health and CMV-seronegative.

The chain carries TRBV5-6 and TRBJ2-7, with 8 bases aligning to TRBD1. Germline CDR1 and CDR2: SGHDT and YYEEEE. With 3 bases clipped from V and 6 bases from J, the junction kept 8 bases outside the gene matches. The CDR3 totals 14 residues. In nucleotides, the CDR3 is TGTGCCAGCAGCTATACGACAGGGGCTAGCGAGCAGTACTTC. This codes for CASSYTTGASEQYF.

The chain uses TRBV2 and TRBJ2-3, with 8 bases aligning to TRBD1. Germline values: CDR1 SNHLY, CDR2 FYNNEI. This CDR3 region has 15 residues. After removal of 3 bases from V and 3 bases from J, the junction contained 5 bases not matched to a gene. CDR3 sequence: CASSEGQDKTDTQYF. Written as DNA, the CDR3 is TGTGCCAGCAGTGAGGGACAGGACAAGACAGATACGCAGTATTTT.

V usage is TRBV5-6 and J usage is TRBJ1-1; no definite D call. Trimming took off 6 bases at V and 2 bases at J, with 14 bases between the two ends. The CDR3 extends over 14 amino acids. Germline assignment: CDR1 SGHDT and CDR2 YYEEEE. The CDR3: CASTSAPGNTEAFF. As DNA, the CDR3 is TGTGCCAGCACCTCGGCCCCAGGAAACACTGAAGCTTTCTTT.

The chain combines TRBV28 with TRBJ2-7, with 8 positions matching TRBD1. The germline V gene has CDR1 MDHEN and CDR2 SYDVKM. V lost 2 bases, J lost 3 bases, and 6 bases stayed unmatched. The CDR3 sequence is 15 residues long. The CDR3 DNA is TGTGCCAGCAGTTTAGCAGGGGGCTATATCTACGAGCAGTACTTC. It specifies CASSLAGGYIYEQYF.

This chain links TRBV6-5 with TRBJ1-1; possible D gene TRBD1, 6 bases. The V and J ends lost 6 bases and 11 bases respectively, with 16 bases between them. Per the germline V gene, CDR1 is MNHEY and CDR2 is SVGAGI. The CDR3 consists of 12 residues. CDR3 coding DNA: TGTGCCAGCAGGGGAGGGGGGGGTGGTGCTTTCTTT. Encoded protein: CASRGGGGGAFF.

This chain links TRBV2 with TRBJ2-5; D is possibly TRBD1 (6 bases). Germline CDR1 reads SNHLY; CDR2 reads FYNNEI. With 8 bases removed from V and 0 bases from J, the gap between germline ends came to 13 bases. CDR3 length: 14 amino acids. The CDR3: CASVKDRDQETQYF. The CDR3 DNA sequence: TGTGCCAGCGTAAAGGACAGAGACCAAGAGACCCAGTACTTC.

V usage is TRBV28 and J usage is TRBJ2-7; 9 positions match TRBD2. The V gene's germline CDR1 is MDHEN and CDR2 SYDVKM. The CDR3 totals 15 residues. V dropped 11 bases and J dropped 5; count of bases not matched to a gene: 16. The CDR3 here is CAAIRGGRAPDEQYF. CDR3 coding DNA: TGTGCCGCCATAAGGGGCGGGAGGGCCCCGGACGAGCAGTACTTC.

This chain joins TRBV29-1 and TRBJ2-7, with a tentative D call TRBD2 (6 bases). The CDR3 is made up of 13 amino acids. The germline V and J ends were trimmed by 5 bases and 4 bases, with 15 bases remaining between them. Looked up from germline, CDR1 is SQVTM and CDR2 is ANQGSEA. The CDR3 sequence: CSVHTGDGYEQYF. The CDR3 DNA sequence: TGCAGCGTTCATACGGGAGACGGGTACGAGCAGTACTTC.

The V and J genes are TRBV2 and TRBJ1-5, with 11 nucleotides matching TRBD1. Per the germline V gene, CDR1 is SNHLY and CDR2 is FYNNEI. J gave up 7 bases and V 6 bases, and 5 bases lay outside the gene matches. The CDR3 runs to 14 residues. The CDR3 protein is CASRDRGLRQPQHF. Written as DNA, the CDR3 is TGTGCCAGCAGGGACAGGGGGCTACGGCAGCCCCAGCATTTT.

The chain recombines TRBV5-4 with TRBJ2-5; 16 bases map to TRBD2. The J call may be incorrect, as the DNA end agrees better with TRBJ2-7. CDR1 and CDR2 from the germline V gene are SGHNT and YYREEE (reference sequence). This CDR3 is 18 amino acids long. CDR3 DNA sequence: TGTGCCAGCAGCTCCGCTGGGACTAGCGGGAGGGAGGCCTACGAGCAGTACTTC. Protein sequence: CASSSAGTSGREAYEQYF.

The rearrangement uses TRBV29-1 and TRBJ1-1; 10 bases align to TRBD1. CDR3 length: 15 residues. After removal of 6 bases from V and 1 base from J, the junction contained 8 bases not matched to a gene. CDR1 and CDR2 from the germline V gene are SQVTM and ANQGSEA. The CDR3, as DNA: TGCAGCGTCTCGACAGGGGGCTCAGGGAACACTGAAGCTTTCTTT. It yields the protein CSVSTGGSGNTEAFF.

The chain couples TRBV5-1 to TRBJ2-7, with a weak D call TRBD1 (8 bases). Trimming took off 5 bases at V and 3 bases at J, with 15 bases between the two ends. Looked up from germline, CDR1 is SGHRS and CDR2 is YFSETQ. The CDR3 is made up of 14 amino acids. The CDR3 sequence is CASRSTGGDYEQYF. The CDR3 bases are TGCGCCAGCAGGTCAACAGGGGGGGACTACGAGCAGTACTTC.

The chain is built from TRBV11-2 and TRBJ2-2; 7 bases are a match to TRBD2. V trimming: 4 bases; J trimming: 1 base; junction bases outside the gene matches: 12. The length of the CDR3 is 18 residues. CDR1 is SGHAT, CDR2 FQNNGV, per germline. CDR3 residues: CASSWEAGGSLNTGELFF. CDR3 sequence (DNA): TGTGCCAGCAGCTGGGAGGCGGGCGGGAGCTTGAACACCGGGGAGCTGTTTTTT.

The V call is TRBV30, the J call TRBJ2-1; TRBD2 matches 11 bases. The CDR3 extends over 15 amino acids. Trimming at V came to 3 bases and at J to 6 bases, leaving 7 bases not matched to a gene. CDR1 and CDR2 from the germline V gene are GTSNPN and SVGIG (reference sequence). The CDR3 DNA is TGTGCCTGGAGGCTAGCGGGAGGACTCGGCAATGAGCAGTTCTTC. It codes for CAWRLAGGLGNEQFF.

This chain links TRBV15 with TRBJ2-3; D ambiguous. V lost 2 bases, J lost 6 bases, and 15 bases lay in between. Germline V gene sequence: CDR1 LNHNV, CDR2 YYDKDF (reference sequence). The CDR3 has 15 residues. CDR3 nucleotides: TGTGCCACCAGCAGATTAGATACCCCCCCGGATACGCAGTATTTT. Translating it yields CATSRLDTPPDTQYF.

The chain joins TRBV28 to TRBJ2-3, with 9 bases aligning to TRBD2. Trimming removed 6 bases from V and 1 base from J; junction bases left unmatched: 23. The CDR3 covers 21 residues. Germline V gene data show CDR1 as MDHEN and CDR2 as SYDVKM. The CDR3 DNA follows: TGTGCCAGCAGAAATAATGGCGGGGGCGTGGGAGCGGGAGGAGGCACAGATACGCAGTATTTT. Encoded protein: CASRNNGGGVGAGGGTDTQYF.

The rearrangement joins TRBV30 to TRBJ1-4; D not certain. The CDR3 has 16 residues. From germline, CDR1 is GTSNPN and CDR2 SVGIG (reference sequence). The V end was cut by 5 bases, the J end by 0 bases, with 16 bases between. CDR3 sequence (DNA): TGTGCCTGGGGGCCTTTTTACGCCGCAACTAATGAAAAACTGTTTTTT. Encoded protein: CAWGPFYAATNEKLFF.

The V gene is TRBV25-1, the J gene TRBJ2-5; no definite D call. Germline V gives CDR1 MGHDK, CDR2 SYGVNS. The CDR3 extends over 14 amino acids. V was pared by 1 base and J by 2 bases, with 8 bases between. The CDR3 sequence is CASSEFTAQETQYF. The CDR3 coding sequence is TGTGCCAGCAGTGAATTCACAGCTCAAGAGACCCAGTACTTC.

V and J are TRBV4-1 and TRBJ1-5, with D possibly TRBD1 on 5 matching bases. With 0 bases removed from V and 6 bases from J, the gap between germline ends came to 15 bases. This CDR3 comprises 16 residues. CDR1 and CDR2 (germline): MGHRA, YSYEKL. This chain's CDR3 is CASSQDRSGWGQPQHF. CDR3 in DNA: TGCGCCAGCAGCCAAGATCGTTCAGGGTGGGGTCAGCCCCAGCATTTT.

The CDR3 DNA is TGTGCCAGTAGGCTCGGGAGGTGGGAGCAAGAGACCCAGTACTTC. Protein product: CASRLGRWEQETQYF. The chain joins TRBV19 to TRBJ2-5; 7 bases match TRBD2. The CDR3 has 15 residues. Germline V gene sequence: CDR1 LNHDA, CDR2 SQIVND (reference sequence). The junction had 9 bases not matched to a gene; V was cut back by 6 bases and J by 2 bases. The full variable domain, in which reference TRBV19 and TRBJ2-5 provide the parts outside the CDR3, is DGGITQSPKYLFRKEGQNVTLSCEQNLNHDAMYWYRQDPGQGLRLIYYSQIVNDFQKGDIAEGYSVSREKKESFPLTVTSAQKNPTAFYLCASRLGRWEQETQYFGPGTRLLVL.

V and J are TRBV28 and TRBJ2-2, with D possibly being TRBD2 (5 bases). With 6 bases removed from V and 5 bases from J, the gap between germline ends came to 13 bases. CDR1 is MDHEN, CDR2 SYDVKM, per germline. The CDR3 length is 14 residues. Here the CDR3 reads CASRPNPGTGELFF. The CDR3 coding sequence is TGTGCCAGCAGGCCCAATCCGGGGACCGGGGAGCTGTTTTTT.

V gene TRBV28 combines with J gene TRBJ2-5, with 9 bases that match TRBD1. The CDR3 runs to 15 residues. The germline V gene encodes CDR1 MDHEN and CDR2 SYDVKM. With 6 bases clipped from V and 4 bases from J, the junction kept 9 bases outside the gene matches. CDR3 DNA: TGTGCCAGCAGCCTTGGGACAGGGAGAGGAGAGACCCAGTACTTC. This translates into CASSLGTGRGETQYF. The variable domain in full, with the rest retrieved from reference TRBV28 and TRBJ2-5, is DVKVTQSSRYLVKRTGEKVFLECVQDMDHENMFWYRQDPGLGLRLIYFSYDVKMKEKGDIPEGYSVSREKKERFSLILESASTNQTSMYLCASSLGTGRGETQYFGPGTRLLVL.

The CDR3 nucleotides are TGTGCCAGCAGCCAAGATTTTGCGGGAGCCAAAGATACGCAGTATTTT. Encoded protein: CASSQDFAGAKDTQYF. The gene calls are TRBV4-2 and TRBJ2-3; TRBD2 matches at 7 bases. Germline loops: CDR1 LGHNA, CDR2 YNFKEQ. Trimming at V came to 0 bases and at J to 5 bases, leaving 8 bases not matched to a gene. The CDR3 totals 16 residues.

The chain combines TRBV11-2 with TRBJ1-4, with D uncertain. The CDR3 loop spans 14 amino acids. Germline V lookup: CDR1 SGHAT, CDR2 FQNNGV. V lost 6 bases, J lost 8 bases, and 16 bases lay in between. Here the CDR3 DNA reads TGTGCCAGCAGTCTGATGATGCGGGAGGAAAAACTGTTTTTT. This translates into CASSLMMREEKLFF.

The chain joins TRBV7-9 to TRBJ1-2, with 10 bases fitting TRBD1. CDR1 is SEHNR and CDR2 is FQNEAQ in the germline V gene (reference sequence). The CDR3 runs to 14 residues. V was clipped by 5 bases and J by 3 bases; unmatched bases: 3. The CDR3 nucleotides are TGTGCCAGCAGCCTGACAGGGGGCTACTATGGCTACACCTTC. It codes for CASSLTGGYYGYTF.

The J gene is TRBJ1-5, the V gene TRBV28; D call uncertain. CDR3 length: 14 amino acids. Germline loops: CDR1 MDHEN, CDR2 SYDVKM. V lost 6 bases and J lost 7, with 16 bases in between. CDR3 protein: CASRYLIGEQPQHF. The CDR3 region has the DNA TGTGCCAGCAGATACCTGATCGGGGAACAGCCCCAGCATTTT.

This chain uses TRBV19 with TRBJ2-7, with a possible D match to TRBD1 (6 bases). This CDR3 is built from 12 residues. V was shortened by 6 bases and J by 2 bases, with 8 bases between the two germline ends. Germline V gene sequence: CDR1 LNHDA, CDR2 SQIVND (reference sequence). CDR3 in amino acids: CASRDSTYEQYF. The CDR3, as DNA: TGTGCCAGTAGGGACAGTACCTACGAGCAGTACTTC.